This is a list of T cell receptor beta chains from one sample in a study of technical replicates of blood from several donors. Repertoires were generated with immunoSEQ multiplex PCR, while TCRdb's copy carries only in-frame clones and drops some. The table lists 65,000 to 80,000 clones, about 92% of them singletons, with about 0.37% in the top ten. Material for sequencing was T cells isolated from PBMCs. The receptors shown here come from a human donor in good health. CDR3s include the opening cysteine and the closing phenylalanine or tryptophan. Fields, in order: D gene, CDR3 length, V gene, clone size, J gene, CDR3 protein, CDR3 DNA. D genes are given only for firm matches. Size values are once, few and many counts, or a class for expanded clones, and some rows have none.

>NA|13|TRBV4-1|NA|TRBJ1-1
CASSQARDIEAFF
TGCGCCAGCAGCCAAGCGAGGGATATTGAAGCTTTCTTT
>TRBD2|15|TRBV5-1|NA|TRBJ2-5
CASSLRGRGQETQYF
TGCGCCAGCAGCTTGCGCGGGAGGGGGCAAGAGACCCAGTACTTC
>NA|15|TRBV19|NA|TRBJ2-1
CASSPRTEVGNEQFF
TGTGCCAGTAGTCCTCGGACTGAGGTTGGCAATGAGCAGTTCTTC
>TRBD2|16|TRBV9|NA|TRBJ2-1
CASSVQAGGPHGEQFF
TGTGCCAGCAGCGTCCAAGCGGGAGGGCCACACGGTGAGCAGTTCTTC
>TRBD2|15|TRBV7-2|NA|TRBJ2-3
CASSLEAGDPDTQYF
TGTGCCAGCAGCTTAGAAGCGGGAGACCCAGATACGCAGTATTTT
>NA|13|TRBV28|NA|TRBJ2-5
CASRETAMETQYF
TGTGCCAGCAGAGAGACAGCTATGGAGACCCAGTACTTC
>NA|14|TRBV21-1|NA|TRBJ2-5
CASTPVGQGETQYF
TGTGCCAGCACCCCAGTAGGGCAGGGAGAGACCCAGTACTTC
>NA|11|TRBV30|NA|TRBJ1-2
CAWSLNYGYTF
TGTGCCTGGAGTCTCAACTATGGCTACACCTTC
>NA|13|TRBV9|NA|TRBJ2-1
CASSVRTIDEQFF
TGTGCCAGCAGCGTGAGGACTATCGATGAGCAGTTCTTC
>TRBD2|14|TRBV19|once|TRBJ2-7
CASGLAGGGYEQYF
TGTGCTTCGGGACTAGCGGGAGGAGGTTACGAGCAGTACTTC
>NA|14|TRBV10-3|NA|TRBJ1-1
CAISEGLMNTEAFF
TGTGCCATCAGTGAAGGACTCATGAACACTGAAGCTTTCTTT
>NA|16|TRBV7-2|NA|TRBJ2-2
CARDSAAATNTGELFF
TGTGCCAGAGACTCAGCAGCAGCAACCAACACCGGGGAGCTGTTTTTT
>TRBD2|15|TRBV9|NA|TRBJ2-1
CASSVGASGYNEQFF
TGTGCCAGCAGCGTAGGTGCTAGCGGTTACAATGAGCAGTTCTTC
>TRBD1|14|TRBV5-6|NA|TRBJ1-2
CASSWDRVVYGYTF
TGTGCCAGCAGCTGGGACAGGGTGGTCTATGGCTACACCTTC
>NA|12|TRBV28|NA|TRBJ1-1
CASSSSSTEAFF
TGTGCCAGCAGTTCATCTAGCACTGAAGCTTTCTTT
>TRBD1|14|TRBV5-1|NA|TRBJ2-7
CASSSGQGAYEQYF
TGCGCCAGCAGCTCCGGACAGGGGGCCTACGAGCAGTACTTC
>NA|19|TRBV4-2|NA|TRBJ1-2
CASSQDVYSGQTKNYGYTF
TGTGCCAGCAGCCAAGATGTCTATTCTGGACAGACGAAGAACTATGGCTACACCTTC
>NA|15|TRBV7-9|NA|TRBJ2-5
CASMGPVHLGVTQYF
TGTGCCAGCATGGGTCCGGTCCATCTGGGAGTGACCCAGTACTTC
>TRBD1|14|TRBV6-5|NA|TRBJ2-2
CASSPGTGDGELFF
TGTGCCAGCAGTCCCGGGACAGGGGACGGGGAGCTGTTTTTT
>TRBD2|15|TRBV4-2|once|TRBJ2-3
CASSSTSGGRDTQYF
TGTGCCAGCAGCTCCACTAGCGGAGGGAGGGATACGCAGTATTTT
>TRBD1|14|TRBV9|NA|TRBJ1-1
CASSVQGVSTEAFF
TGTGCCAGCAGCGTCCAGGGGGTGAGCACTGAAGCTTTCTTT
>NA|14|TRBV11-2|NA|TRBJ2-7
CASSLDPASYEQYF
TGTGCCAGCAGCTTAGATCCAGCTAGCTACGAGCAGTACTTC
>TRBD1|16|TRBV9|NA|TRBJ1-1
CASTPFAGTANTEAFF
TGTGCCAGCACGCCTTTCGCCGGGACAGCGAACACTGAAGCTTTCTTT
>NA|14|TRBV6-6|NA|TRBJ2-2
CASIPRQNTGELFF
TGTGCCAGCATTCCAAGACAGAACACCGGGGAGCTGTTTTTT
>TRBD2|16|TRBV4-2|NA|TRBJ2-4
CASSQVLAAEKNIQYF
TGTGCCAGCAGCCAAGTGCTAGCGGCGGAAAAAAACATTCAGTACTTC
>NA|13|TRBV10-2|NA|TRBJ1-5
CASSQSGYQPQHF
TGCGCCAGCAGTCAATCGGGTTATCAGCCCCAGCATTTT
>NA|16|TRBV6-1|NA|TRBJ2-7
CASSELVREYSYEQYF
TGTGCCAGCAGTGAACTCGTCCGGGAATATTCCTACGAGCAGTACTTC
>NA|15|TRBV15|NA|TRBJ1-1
CATFRGNGMNTEAFF
TGTGCCACCTTTAGGGGGAATGGGATGAACACTGAAGCTTTCTTT
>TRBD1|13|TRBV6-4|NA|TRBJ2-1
CATARDRGNEQFF
TGTGCCACCGCCCGGGACAGGGGCAATGAGCAGTTCTTC
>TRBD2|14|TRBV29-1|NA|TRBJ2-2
CSVRTSGGRGELFF
TGCAGCGTTCGGACTAGCGGGGGGCGTGGGGAGCTGTTTTTT
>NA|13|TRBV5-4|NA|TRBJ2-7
CASSLLAASEQYF
TGTGCCAGCAGCTTGTTGGCAGCTAGCGAGCAGTACTTC
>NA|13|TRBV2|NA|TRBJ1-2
CASRSQDNYGYTF
TGTGCCAGCAGGTCTCAGGATAACTATGGCTACACCTTC
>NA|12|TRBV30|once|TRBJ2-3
CAWSASTDTQYF
TGTGCCTGGAGTGCTAGCACAGATACGCAGTATTTT
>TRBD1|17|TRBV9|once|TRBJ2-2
CASSVVPGRGSSGELFF
TGTGCCAGCAGCGTAGTTCCTGGCAGGGGGAGCTCCGGGGAGCTGTTTTTT
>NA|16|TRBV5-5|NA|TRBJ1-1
CASSLGGGSMNTEAFF
TGTGCCAGCAGCTTGGGTGGAGGTTCTATGAACACTGAAGCTTTCTTT
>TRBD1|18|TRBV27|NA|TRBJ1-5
CASSHRGPRQDSNQPQHF
TGTGCCAGCAGTCACAGGGGCCCTAGACAAGATAGCAATCAGCCCCAGCATTTT
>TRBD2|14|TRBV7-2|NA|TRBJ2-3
CASSLSGRPDTQYF
TGTGCCAGCAGCCTTAGCGGGAGGCCAGATACGCAGTATTTT
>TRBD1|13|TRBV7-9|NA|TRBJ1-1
CASSLPGQGKAFF
TGTGCCAGCAGCTTACCCGGACAGGGTAAAGCTTTCTTT
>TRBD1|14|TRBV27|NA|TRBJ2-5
CASSFDRGPGTQYF
TGTGCCAGCAGTTTCGACAGGGGGCCTGGGACCCAGTACTTC
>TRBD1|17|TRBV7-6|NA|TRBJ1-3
CASSLDPGTVSGNTIYF
TGTGCCAGCAGCTTAGACCCAGGGACAGTCTCTGGAAACACCATATATTTT
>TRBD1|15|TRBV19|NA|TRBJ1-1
CASSGQGHMGTEAFF
TGTGCCAGTAGTGGACAGGGGCACATGGGCACTGAAGCTTTCTTT
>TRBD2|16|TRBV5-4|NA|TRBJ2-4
CASSREPGLPQGIQYF
TGTGCCAGCAGCAGAGAACCGGGACTACCTCAGGGCATTCAGTACTTC
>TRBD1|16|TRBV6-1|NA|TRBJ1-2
CASSGPDTGGDYGYTF
TGTGCCAGCAGTGGACCGGATACAGGGGGCGACTATGGCTACACCTTC
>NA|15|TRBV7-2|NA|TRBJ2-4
CASSSEILAKNIQYF
TGTGCCAGCAGCTCAGAAATCCTAGCCAAAAACATTCAGTACTTC
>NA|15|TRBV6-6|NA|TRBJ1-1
CASSPEDSPGTEAFF
TGTGCCAGCAGCCCCGAGGACAGCCCGGGGACTGAAGCTTTCTTT
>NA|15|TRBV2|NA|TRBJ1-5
CASSEGLQINQPQHF
TGTGCCAGCAGTGAAGGTTTACAGATCAATCAGCCCCAGCATTTT
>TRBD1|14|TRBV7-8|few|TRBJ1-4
CASSLGTGGEKLFF
TGTGCCAGCAGCTTAGGCACAGGGGGAGAAAAACTGTTTTTT
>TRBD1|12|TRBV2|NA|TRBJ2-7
CAILQGDYEQYF
TGTGCCATCCTACAGGGGGACTACGAGCAGTACTTC
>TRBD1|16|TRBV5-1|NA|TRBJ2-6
CASGGQGGSGANVLTF
TGCGCCAGCGGGGGACAGGGGGGCTCTGGGGCCAACGTCCTGACTTTC
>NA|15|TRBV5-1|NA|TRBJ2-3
CASSLQDISTDTQYF
TGCGCCAGCAGCTTGCAGGACATAAGCACAGATACGCAGTATTTT
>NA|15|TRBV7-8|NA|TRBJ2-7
CASSKVGQIPYEQYF
TGTGCCAGCAGCAAAGTCGGACAGATCCCCTACGAGCAGTACTTC
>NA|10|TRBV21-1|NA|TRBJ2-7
CASSRGVGYF
TGTGCCAGCAGCAGGGGGGTAGGTTACTTC
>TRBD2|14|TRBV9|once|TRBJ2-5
CASTASGNQETQYF
TGTGCCAGCACCGCTAGCGGGAATCAAGAGACCCAGTACTTC
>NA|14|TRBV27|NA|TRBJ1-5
CASSLRGSNQPQHF
TGTGCCAGCAGTTTACGGGGAAGCAATCAGCCCCAGCATTTT
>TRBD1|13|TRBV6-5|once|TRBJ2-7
CASSYTGGHEQYF
TGTGCCAGCAGTTACACAGGGGGCCACGAGCAGTACTTC
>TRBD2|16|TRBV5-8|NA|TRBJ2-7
CASRTSGRVRVDEQYF
TGTGCCAGCCGGACTAGCGGGAGAGTAAGAGTAGACGAGCAGTACTTC
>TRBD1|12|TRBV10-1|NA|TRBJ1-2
CARDRGPYGYTF
TGCGCCAGGGACAGGGGACCCTATGGCTACACCTTC
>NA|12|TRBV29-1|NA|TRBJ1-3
CSVAGYGNTIYF
TGCAGCGTTGCGGGTTACGGAAACACCATATATTTT
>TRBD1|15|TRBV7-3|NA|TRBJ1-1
CASSLGGQGAYEAFF
TGTGCCAGCAGCTTGGGGGGGCAGGGGGCATATGAAGCTTTCTTT
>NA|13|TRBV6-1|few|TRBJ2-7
CASRGGQNYEQYF
TGTGCCAGCAGAGGAGGACAGAACTACGAGCAGTACTTC